Included here is one T cell receptor (beta chain) sequence, with context. This sample was taken from a study of blood T cells in healthy people across ages. Sample-barcoded 5' priming and a J-beta primer mix drove a second PCR of 7 to 11 cycles. MiXCR was run by TCRdb on the 5' RACE reads, yielding one entry per CDR3 protein. The sample includes roughly 1.7 million distinct CDR3 sequences, about 35% of them seen just once. J lost 2 bases, V lost 9 bases, and 10 bases had no gene match. CDR3 size: 15 residues. CDR1 KGHDR and CDR2 SFDVKD come from the germline V gene. J is TRBJ2-3 and V is TRBV24-1; TRBD1 agrees at 7 bases. The sequence derives from a woman aged 25-40 years in good health. What was sequenced was blood. The CDR3 nucleotides are TGTGCCACCTCAGCTAGGGGACAGCACACAGATACGCAGTATTTT. Residues: CATSARGQHTDTQYF.